This T cell receptor beta chain originates from a study of CD8 T cells in ankylosing spondylitis. For TCR beta, libraries came from quantitative 5'-RACE with molecular barcodes. TCRdb recomputed calls from the 5' RACE reads with MiXCR, one row per CDR3 protein. The sample has 250,000 to 400,000 distinct CDR3 sequences, under 14% seen once; the top ten hold around 8.4%. Trimming cost V 3 bases and J 3 bases, with 8 bases left between them. The CDR3 consists of 14 residues. This clonotype showed up many times. As yet, its antigen is unknown. Study results and limitations: Some of these motif variants have turned up before, in reports on reactive arthritis synovial fluid and blood. Clones linked to disease were reported to show significant enrichment in matched ankylosing spondylitis synovial fluid.

Material: blood, either unsorted or a sorted T cell fraction (not recorded which). The TCR was taken from a female donor with ankylosing spondylitis or in good health (not recorded which). The V call is TRBV12-3 or TRBV12-4, the J call TRBJ2-2; D is unclear. The CDR3 sequence: CASSFAWDTGELFF. In DNA form, the CDR3 reads TGTGCCAGCAGTTTCGCATGGGACACCGGGGAGCTGTTTTTT.